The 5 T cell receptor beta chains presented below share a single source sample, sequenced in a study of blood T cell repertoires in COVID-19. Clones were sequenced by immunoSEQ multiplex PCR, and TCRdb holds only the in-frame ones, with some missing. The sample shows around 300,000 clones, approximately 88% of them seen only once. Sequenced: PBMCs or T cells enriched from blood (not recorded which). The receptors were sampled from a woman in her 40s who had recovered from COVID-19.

The CDR3 loop reads CASSRLAENEQYF. The CDR3 nucleotides are TGTGCCAGCAGCCGACTAGCGGAGAACGAGCAGTACTTC. This chain links TRBV3-1 (or the pseudogene TRBV3-2) with TRBJ2-7; TRBD2 matches at 9 bases. This CDR3 has 13 residues. The germline CDR1 and CDR2 sequences are LGHDT and YNNKEL (reference sequence). The V gene end was trimmed by 4 bases and the J gene end by 5 bases; junction bases not matched to a gene: 3.

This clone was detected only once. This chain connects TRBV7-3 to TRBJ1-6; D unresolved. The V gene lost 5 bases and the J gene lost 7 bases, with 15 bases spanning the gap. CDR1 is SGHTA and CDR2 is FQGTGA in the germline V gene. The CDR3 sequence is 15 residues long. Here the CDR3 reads CASSDQPGENSPLHF. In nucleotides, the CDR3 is TGTGCCAGCAGCGATCAACCGGGAGAGAATTCACCCCTCCACTTT.

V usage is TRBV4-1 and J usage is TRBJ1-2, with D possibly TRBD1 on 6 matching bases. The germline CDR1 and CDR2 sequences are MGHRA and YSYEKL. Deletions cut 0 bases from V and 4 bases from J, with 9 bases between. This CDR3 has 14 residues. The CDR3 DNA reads TGCGCCAGCAGCCAAGAACAGGGTATCTATGGCTACACCTTC. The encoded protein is CASSQEQGIYGYTF.

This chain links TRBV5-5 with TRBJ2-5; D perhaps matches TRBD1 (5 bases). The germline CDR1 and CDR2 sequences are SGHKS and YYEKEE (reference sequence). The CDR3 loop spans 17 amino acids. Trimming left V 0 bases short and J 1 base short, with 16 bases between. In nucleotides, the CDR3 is TGTGCCAGCAGCTTGGAGTTTTTCAGTAGGGGCCAAGAGACCCAGTACTTC. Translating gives CASSLEFFSRGQETQYF.

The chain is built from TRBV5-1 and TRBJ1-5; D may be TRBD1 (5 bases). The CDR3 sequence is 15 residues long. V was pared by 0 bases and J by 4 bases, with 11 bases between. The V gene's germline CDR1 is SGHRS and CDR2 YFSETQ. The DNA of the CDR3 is TGCGCCAGCAGCTTGGAGCCCGGGGGTAATCAGCCCCAGCATTTT. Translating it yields CASSLEPGGNQPQHF.